The 8 T cell receptor beta chains below come from one sample, sequenced in a study of cytomegalovirus exposure and HLA in healthy donors. The PCR made use of 60 Vbeta and 13 Jbeta primers. The protocol was immunoSEQ multiplex PCR, while the TCRdb copy is restricted to in-frame clones and leaves out a portion. Of roughly 86,000 clones in the sample, more than 65% were seen once. Sequencing was carried out using PBMCs. All receptors derive from a man between 60 and 75 years old in good health and CMV-seronegative.

The rearrangement joins TRBV6-1 to TRBJ2-7; D remains unclear. The CDR3 totals 12 residues. Germline V gene sequence: CDR1 MNHNS, CDR2 SASEGT. V was pared by 0 bases and J by 6 bases, with 6 bases between. Here the CDR3 DNA reads TGTGCCAGCAGTGAAGCGCGGCGCGAGCAGTACTTC. This gives the protein CASSEARREQYF.

The chain joins TRBV7-6 to TRBJ2-7; the match to TRBD1 covers 8 bases. The CDR3 consists of 16 residues. The germline CDR1 and CDR2 sequences are SGHVS and FNYEAQ. V shed 1 base and J 3 bases; nucleotides not matched to a gene: 8. The CDR3 coding sequence is TGTGCCAGCAGCTTAGTAGGAGGACAGGGAAACTACGAGCAGTACTTC. It encodes CASSLVGGQGNYEQYF.

This clone appeared a few times. V gene TRBV5-5 combines with J gene TRBJ2-2; TRBD2 is a possible D gene (5 bases). Looked up from germline, CDR1 is SGHKS and CDR2 is YYEKEE (reference sequence). The V end was cut by 3 bases, the J end by 6 bases, with 18 bases between. The length of the CDR3 is 16 residues. The CDR3 DNA reads TGTGCCAGCAGCTCCTACGGAGGTCGGAGTCCCGGGGAGCTGTTTTTT. This gives the protein CASSSYGGRSPGELFF.

CDR3: CASSLIRVSYNEQFF. DNA for the CDR3: TGTGCCAGCAGTTTAATCCGGGTTTCCTACAATGAGCAGTTCTTC. V is TRBV27 and J is TRBJ2-1; D is uncertain. The germline V gene encodes CDR1 MNHEY and CDR2 SMNVEV (reference sequence). Trimming removed 2 bases from V and 1 base from J, with 9 bases in between. The CDR3 consists of 15 residues.

As concerns this clone: The conserved phenylalanine or tryptophan is not found at the CDR3 terminus, so this likely reflects a read error. Because the CDR3's place on the DNA is in doubt, the DNA is left out and the CDR3 is given as listed by TCRdb. V is TRBV18 and J is TRBJ2-7; the DNA was not compared with TRBD2, the D call given in the table. The CDR3 is 13 amino acids long, termini counted. Looked up from germline, CDR1 is KGHSH and CDR2 is LQKENI. CDR3 amino acids: CASSPDPLAGLTS.

The chain recombines TRBV28 with TRBJ1-5; no clear D. Trimming removed 8 bases from V and 6 bases from J, with 8 bases in between. CDR1 and CDR2 (germline): MDHEN, SYDVKM. This CDR3 comprises 11 residues. This CDR3 is CASQNGQPQHF. The CDR3 region has the DNA TGTGCCAGCCAAAACGGTCAGCCCCAGCATTTT.

Only a few counts were recorded for this clone. This chain links TRBV27 with TRBJ2-7; D gene uncertain. Germline assignment: CDR1 MNHEY and CDR2 SMNVEV (reference sequence). V was clipped by 5 bases and J by 0 bases, with 11 bases between them. The CDR3 is made up of 14 amino acids. The CDR3 reads CASSTQRSSYEQYF. CDR3 sequence (DNA): TGTGCCAGCAGTACCCAGCGTAGCTCCTACGAGCAGTACTTC.

V is TRBV4-2 and J is TRBJ2-3, with 7 bases that match TRBD2. This CDR3 comprises 17 residues. J was trimmed by 4 bases and V by 1 base; bases with no gene match: 11. Germline values: CDR1 LGHNA, CDR2 YNFKEQ. CDR3 DNA sequence: TGTGCCAGCAGCCAAGTTACCGGCTCGGGGAGGGCAGATACGCAGTATTTT. Protein product: CASSQVTGSGRADTQYF.